What follows are 17 T cell receptor beta chains derived from one specimen sequenced in a study of blood T cell repertoires in COVID-19. Using immunoSEQ multiplex PCR, the repertoire was profiled, and TCRdb retains in-frame clones only, with some absent. The repertoire holds around 260,000 clones, with about 89% as singletons. The sample consisted of peripheral blood. All receptors derive from a woman under 40 with COVID-19, enrolled during active disease.

This clone was counted between two and nine times. The rearrangement joins TRBV2 to TRBJ1-3; perhaps TRBD1 as D (5 bases). Trimming took off 2 bases at V and 4 bases at J, with 12 bases between the two ends. Germline CDR1 SNHLY, CDR2 FYNNEI. The length of the CDR3 is 15 residues. The CDR3 here is CASSENRPAGNTIYF. CDR3 DNA: TGTGCCAGCAGTGAAAACAGGCCGGCGGGAAACACCATATATTTT. Filled out from reference TRBV2 and TRBJ1-3, the complete variable domain reads EPEVTQTPSHQVTQMGQEVILRCVPISNHLYFYWYRQILGQKVEFLVSFYNNEISEKSEIFDDQFSVERPDGSNFTLKIRSTKLEDSAMYFCASSENRPAGNTIYFGEGSWLTVV.

V is TRBV10-3 and J is TRBJ2-7, with 9 bases identical to TRBD1. V lost 10 bases to trimming and J lost 0 bases; unmatched junction nucleotides: 7. The CDR3 spans 14 residues. CDR1 and CDR2 from the germline V gene are ENHRY and SYGVKD. The CDR3 spells CANRPGQGSYEQYF. CDR3 bases: TGTGCCAACAGACCGGGACAGGGCTCCTACGAGCAGTACTTC.

The V and J genes are TRBV12-3 or TRBV12-4 and TRBJ2-1, with 7 bases fitting TRBD2. CDR3 length equals 13 residues. The junction had 3 bases not matched to a gene; V was cut back by 1 base and J by 9 bases. The CDR3 DNA reads TGTGCCAGCAGTTTAGATTGGGAGGGTGAGCAGTTCTTC. Translated, it gives CASSLDWEGEQFF.

This rearrangement joins TRBV7-9 to TRBJ2-7; the D is unclear. The CDR3 has 12 residues. V lost 3 bases and J 9 bases, leaving 12 bases between the germline ends. Germline V gene data show CDR1 as SEHNR and CDR2 as FQNEAQ (reference sequence). Here the CDR3 reads CASSLSAPGQYF. CDR3 DNA sequence: TGTGCCAGCAGCTTGTCCGCTCCCGGGCAGTACTTC.

V is TRBV28 and J is TRBJ1-2; D is undetermined. From germline, CDR1 is MDHEN and CDR2 SYDVKM. The CDR3 sequence is 12 residues long. V dropped 8 bases and J dropped 2 bases, with 9 bases sitting between them. CDR3 nucleotides: TGTGCCAGCCGTACGGGAAACTATGGCTACACCTTC. Its protein is CASRTGNYGYTF.

This clone was observed a single time. The chain has TRBV6-5 and TRBJ1-2, with 9 bases matching TRBD1. CDR3 length: 14 amino acids. The J segment lost 7 bases and the V segment lost 4 bases, leaving 7 bases of the junction unmatched. Looked up from germline, CDR1 is MNHEY and CDR2 is SVGAGI. The CDR3 is CASSLTRDRAGYTF. The CDR3 nucleotides are TGTGCCAGCAGTTTAACCCGGGACAGGGCTGGCTACACCTTC.

This clone has more than one count but fewer than ten. V and J are TRBV20-1 and TRBJ1-1, with D possibly being TRBD1 (6 bases). Deletions cut 3 bases from V and 3 bases from J, with 11 bases between. Per the germline V gene, CDR1 is DFQATT and CDR2 is SNEGSKA (reference sequence). CDR3 size: 13 residues. The CDR3 region has the DNA TGCAGTGCTAGTAGGACAGAACACACTGAAGCTTTCTTT. Protein sequence: CSASRTEHTEAFF.

The CDR3 is CASSQAVQETQYF. The CDR3 DNA sequence: TGTGCCAGCAGCCAAGCGGTTCAAGAGACCCAGTACTTC. This sequence joins TRBV7-2 and TRBJ2-5; D is possibly TRBD2 (5 bases). The CDR3 has 13 amino acids. Germline values: CDR1 SGHTA, CDR2 FQGNSA. Trimming left V 5 bases short and J 2 bases short, with 9 bases between.

The J gene is TRBJ2-1, the V gene TRBV4-2; tentative D call: TRBD2 (5 bases). Looked up from germline, CDR1 is LGHNA and CDR2 is YNFKEQ. The CDR3 has 15 residues. The ends were cut back, 1 base at V and 8 bases at J, with 15 bases in the middle. CDR3 loop: CASSQAEGNDYEQFF. In DNA form, the CDR3 reads TGTGCCAGCAGCCAAGCTGAGGGTAACGACTATGAGCAGTTCTTC.

The chain carries TRBV5-6 and TRBJ2-4; 10 bases are shared with TRBD1. The CDR3 runs 16 residues. V lost 2 bases and J lost 2; bases outside the gene matches: 4. Per germline, CDR1 SGHDT and CDR2 YYEEEE. In nucleotides, the CDR3 is TGTGCCAGCAGCTTCGGGACAGGGGAGCCCAAAAACATTCAGTACTTC. It yields the protein CASSFGTGEPKNIQYF.

The rearrangement uses TRBV7-3 and TRBJ2-1; 11 nucleotides agree with TRBD1. The germline V gene has CDR1 SGHTA and CDR2 FQGTGA. There are 15 residues in the CDR3. Losses at the gene ends were 4 bases for V and 6 bases for J; bases not matched to a gene: 5. The CDR3 DNA reads as TGTGCCAGCAGCTCGGTCGGGACAGGGGGCAATGAGCAGTTCTTC. Translated, it gives CASSSVGTGGNEQFF. Using reference TRBV7-3 and TRBJ2-1 for the parts outside the CDR3, the full variable domain is GAGVSQTPSNKVTEKGKYVELRCDPISGHTALYWYRQSLGQGPEFLIYFQGTGAADDSGLPNDRFFAVRPEGSVSTLKIQRTERGDSAVYLCASSSVGTGGNEQFFGPGTRLTVL.

V and J are TRBV2 and TRBJ1-4; maybe TRBD1 (5 bases). The CDR3 loop spans 17 amino acids. Trimming removed 4 bases from V and 5 bases from J, with 20 bases in between. Germline V CDR1 and CDR2: SNHLY, FYNNEI. DNA of the CDR3: TGTGCCAGCAGTGCAGGAGGCTGGGGGACTAGGAATGAAAAACTGTTTTTT. The encoded protein is CASSAGGWGTRNEKLFF.

V and J are TRBV6-5 and TRBJ2-5; 14 bases match TRBD2. Losses at the gene ends were 6 bases for V and 12 bases for J; bases not matched to a gene: 3. The germline V gene has CDR1 MNHEY and CDR2 SVGAGI. The CDR3 has 12 residues. CDR3 in DNA: TGTGCCAGCAGAGGGACTAGCGGGGGCGAGTACTTC. Its protein is CASRGTSGGEYF.

The rearrangement joins TRBV30 to TRBJ1-2; 9 nucleotides align to TRBD1. The CDR3 contains 14 residues. Germline CDR1 GTSNPN, CDR2 SVGIG (reference sequence). The ends lost 2 bases at V and 8 bases at J; junction bases unmatched: 9. In DNA, the CDR3 is TGTGCCTGGAGTCGCAAGGACAGGGGTTTAGGCTACACCTTC. Translated: CAWSRKDRGLGYTF.

This chain joins TRBV29-1 and TRBJ1-1; D ambiguous. CDR3 length equals 11 residues. Germline values: CDR1 SQVTM, CDR2 ANQGSEA. The V end was cut by 5 bases, the J end by 4 bases, with 8 bases between. The CDR3 DNA is TGCAGCGTTCCAGGATCCACTGAAGCTTTCTTT. Its protein product is CSVPGSTEAFF.

This sequence joins TRBV11-3 and TRBJ1-6; D uncertain. V lost 5 bases and J lost 6, with 8 bases in between. In germline, CDR1 is SGHNT, CDR2 YENEEA. The CDR3 has 13 amino acids. CDR3 sequence reads: CASSQSRNSPLHF. CDR3 bases: TGTGCCAGCAGCCAATCGCGTAATTCACCCCTCCACTTT.

V is TRBV19 and J is TRBJ2-7; 7 bases fit TRBD2. The length of the CDR3 is 15 residues. Germline CDR1 is LNHDA and CDR2 is SQIVND (reference sequence). After removal of 1 base from V and 3 bases from J, the junction contained 6 bases not matched to a gene. CDR3 in DNA: TGTGCCAGTAGTATAGCAGGTACGGGAGGCTACGAGCAGTACTTC. Protein product: CASSIAGTGGYEQYF.